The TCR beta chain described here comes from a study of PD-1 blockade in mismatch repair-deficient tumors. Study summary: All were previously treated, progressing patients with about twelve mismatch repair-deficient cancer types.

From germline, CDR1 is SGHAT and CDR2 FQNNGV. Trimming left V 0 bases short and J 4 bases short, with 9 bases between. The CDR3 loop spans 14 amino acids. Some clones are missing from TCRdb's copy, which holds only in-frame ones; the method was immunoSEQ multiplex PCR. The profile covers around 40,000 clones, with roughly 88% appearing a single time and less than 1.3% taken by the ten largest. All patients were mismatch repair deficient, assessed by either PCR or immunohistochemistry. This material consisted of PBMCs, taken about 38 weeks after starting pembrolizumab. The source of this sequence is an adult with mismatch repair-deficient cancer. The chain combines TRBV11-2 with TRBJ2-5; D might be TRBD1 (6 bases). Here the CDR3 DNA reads TGTGCCAGCAGCTTAGAACAGGGTTCAGAGACCCAGTACTTC. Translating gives CASSLEQGSETQYF.